These 21 T cell receptor beta chains were sequenced from one sample in a study of a mutant IDH1 vaccine in newly diagnosed glioma. Libraries were prepared by immunoSEQ multiplex PCR; TCRdb keeps only in-frame clonotypes and omits some of them. The table records tens of thousands of clones, roughly 75% of them present only once. Time point meaning: week 35, safety follow-up. Topical imiquimod was applied with each vaccine dose, which held 300 ug of mutant IDH1 20-mer peptide. Their specific antigens are unknown. The source material was PBMCs, sampled from a glioma patient whose treatment included an IDH1 peptide vaccine. Receptors originate from a man between 35 and 55 years old with glioma. Some clones in this sample may be carry-over from other donors' samples.

This rearrangement joins TRBV30 to TRBJ1-4; 7 bases align to TRBD1. The CDR3 runs 15 residues. Germline assignment: CDR1 GTSNPN and CDR2 SVGIG (reference sequence). V lost 0 bases to trimming and J lost 3 bases; unmatched junction nucleotides: 4. CDR3: CAWSVPGTANEKLFF. Here the CDR3 DNA reads TGTGCCTGGAGTGTACCAGGGACAGCTAATGAAAAACTGTTTTTT.

This clone was detected only a few times. J is TRBJ1-2 and V is TRBV2; D remains unclear. The V gene's germline CDR1 is SNHLY and CDR2 FYNNEI. Between the trimmed V and J ends, which lost 2 bases and 6 bases, there was a span of 10 bases. There are 13 residues in the CDR3. The CDR3 loop is CASSETFMDGYTF. DNA of the CDR3: TGTGCCAGCAGTGAAACGTTCATGGATGGCTACACCTTC.

This rearrangement joins TRBV14 to TRBJ1-5; the D gene is possibly TRBD1 (5 bases). Germline V gene lookup returns CDR1 SGHDN and CDR2 FVKESK. The V and J ends lost 5 bases and 3 bases respectively, with 8 bases between them. This CDR3 is built from 13 residues. This chain's CDR3 is CASSDSPNQPQHF. In DNA, the CDR3 is TGTGCCAGCAGCGACAGCCCCAATCAGCCCCAGCATTTT. The whole variable domain, filled in from reference TRBV14 and TRBJ1-5, reads EAGVTQFPSHSVIEKGQTVTLRCDPISGHDNLYWYRRVMGKEIKFLLHFVKESKQDESGMPNNRFLAERTGGTYSTLKVQPAELEDSGVYFCASSDSPNQPQHFGDGTRLSIL.

The chain carries TRBV29-1 and TRBJ1-1, with D tentatively TRBD1 (6 bases). The V end lost 8 bases, the J end lost 10 bases, and 17 bases lay between the germline ends. Germline lookup yields CDR1 SQVTM and CDR2 ANQGSEA. The CDR3 totals 11 residues. The CDR3 region has the DNA TGCAGCATGGGTGATGGACAGTTAGCTTTCTTT. This encodes CSMGDGQLAFF.

CDR3 sequence: CASSFGGGGTEAFF. In DNA, the CDR3 is TGTGCCAGCAGTTTCGGGGGCGGTGGCACTGAAGCTTTCTTT. V gene TRBV28 combines with J gene TRBJ1-1, with TRBD1 as a possible D gene (6 bases). Germline CDR1 and CDR2: MDHEN and SYDVKM. The V end lost 3 bases, the J end lost 4 bases, and 12 bases lay between the germline ends. The CDR3 has 14 residues.

The chain recombines TRBV27 with TRBJ2-1; D perhaps matches TRBD2 (5 bases). The CDR3 covers 14 residues. Germline CDR1 and CDR2: MNHEY and SMNVEV (reference sequence). V was shortened by 6 bases and J by 3 bases, with 12 bases between the two germline ends. CDR3 DNA sequence: TGTGCCAGCAGCCCCAGCGGCTACTACAATGAGCAGTTCTTC. It translates to CASSPSGYYNEQFF.

The chain recombines TRBV9 with TRBJ2-1; 9 bases fit TRBD2. This CDR3 has 11 amino acids. Germline CDR1 is SGDLS and CDR2 is YYNGEE. Germline trimming cut 7 bases from V and 10 bases from J; bases unmatched to any gene: 3. The CDR3 protein is CASRTSGEQFF. DNA for the CDR3: TGTGCCAGCCGTACTAGCGGGGAGCAGTTCTTC.

Turning to this clone: Additional DNA sequences in this sample encode the identical CDR3. The J gene is TRBJ1-1, the V gene TRBV10-1; no reliable D call. Germline loops: CDR1 WNHNN, CDR2 SYGVQD (reference sequence). The V and J ends lost 6 bases and 1 base respectively, with 6 bases between them. The length of the CDR3 is 12 residues. CDR3 protein: CASRGPNTEAFF. DNA of the CDR3: TGCGCCAGCAGGGGTCCGAACACTGAAGCTTTCTTT.

The genes are TRBV25-1 and TRBJ1-2, with no clear D. Trimming took 3 bases from V and 8 from J, leaving 4 bases between them. This CDR3 contains 10 residues. Germline values: CDR1 MGHDK, CDR2 SYGVNS. CDR3 coding DNA: TGTGCCAGCAGTGAGGGAGGCTACACCTTC. As protein: CASSEGGYTF.

This sequence joins TRBV4-1 and TRBJ1-4; D gene unclear. Trimming left V 3 bases short and J 0 bases short, with 5 bases between. Germline values: CDR1 MGHRA, CDR2 YSYEKL. There are 14 residues in the CDR3. CDR3 loop: CASSQSSTNEKLFF. The DNA of the CDR3 is TGCGCCAGCAGCCAGAGCTCAACTAATGAAAAACTGTTTTTT.

The chain is built from TRBV27 and TRBJ2-3; tentative D call: TRBD2 (5 bases). The CDR3 consists of 15 residues. CDR1 is MNHEY and CDR2 is SMNVEV in the germline V gene (reference sequence). Trimming shortened V by 6 bases and J by 4 bases, and 17 bases separated the two germline ends. CDR3 protein: CASRLGSYGADTQYF. Here the CDR3 DNA reads TGTGCCAGCAGGTTAGGGAGCTACGGGGCAGATACGCAGTATTTT.

This sequence joins TRBV5-4 and TRBJ1-5, with D uncertain. CDR3 length: 12 amino acids. The germline V gene encodes CDR1 SGHNT and CDR2 YYREEE (reference sequence). V was clipped by 2 bases and J by 7 bases, with 7 bases between them. Here the CDR3 DNA reads TGTGCCAGCAGCTTCGGAAAGCAGCCCCAGCATTTT. Protein product: CASSFGKQPQHF.

The chain employs TRBV5-4 and TRBJ1-2; 7 bases match TRBD1. CDR3 length equals 17 residues. Germline CDR1 reads SGHNT; CDR2 reads YYREEE (reference sequence). V was pared by 4 bases and J by 3 bases, with 15 bases of the junction left unmatched. Here the CDR3 reads CASSPGPGTARYYGYTF. The CDR3 coding sequence is TGTGCCAGCAGCCCTGGACCTGGGACAGCTCGATACTATGGCTACACCTTC.

The chain is built from TRBV6-1 and TRBJ1-3, with D tentatively TRBD1 (5 bases). Germline CDR1 is MNHNS and CDR2 is SASEGT. The CDR3 totals 15 residues. V gave up 3 bases and J gave up 0 bases, with 9 bases separating them. CDR3 loop: CASSEGVYSGNTIYF. CDR3 in DNA: TGTGCCAGCAGTGAGGGGGTCTACTCTGGAAACACCATATATTTT.

This chain uses TRBV4-2 with TRBJ2-1; 12 bases are shared with TRBD2. The CDR3 is 16 residues long. Germline loops: CDR1 LGHNA, CDR2 YNFKEQ. V was clipped by 0 bases and J by 6 bases; unmatched bases: 3. DNA of the CDR3: TGTGCCAGCAGCCAAGATCCTAGCGGGGGGGCCAATGAGCAGTTCTTC. The encoded protein is CASSQDPSGGANEQFF.

V usage is TRBV5-1 and J usage is TRBJ2-1, with D perhaps matching TRBD1 (6 bases). Trimming left V 2 bases short and J 7 bases short, with 16 bases between. Germline CDR1 and CDR2: SGHRS and YFSETQ. This CDR3 has 15 residues. As DNA, the CDR3 is TGCGCCAGCAGCTTCGGACCCGGGACACCTAATGAGCAGTTCTTC. This encodes CASSFGPGTPNEQFF.

The chain employs TRBV7-8 and TRBJ2-7, with no clear D. The germline gives CDR1 SGHVS, CDR2 FQNEAQ. The CDR3 extends over 15 amino acids. Trimming stripped 1 base from V and 2 bases from J, with 12 bases between. CDR3 coding DNA: TGTGCCAGCAGCTTAGTCGGTCGGCTTACCTACGAGCAGTACTTC. It yields the protein CASSLVGRLTYEQYF.

The CDR3 nucleotides read TGTGCCAGCAGCTTGGTCGACATTTCTAGCACAGATACGCAGTATTTT. The encoded protein is CASSLVDISSTDTQYF. The V gene is TRBV7-9, the J gene TRBJ2-3; D is unclear. The CDR3 covers 16 residues. V lost 3 bases to trimming and J lost 0 bases, with 13 bases between them. Germline assignment: CDR1 SEHNR and CDR2 FQNEAQ (reference sequence).

The chain uses TRBV7-8 and TRBJ2-5; D unclear. CDR3 length: 11 residues. Germline V gene data show CDR1 as SGHVS and CDR2 as FQNEAQ. The CDR3 loop is CALQAGETQYF. The CDR3 nucleotides are TGTGCTCTTCAGGCAGGAGAGACCCAGTACTTC.

The chain employs TRBV4-2 and TRBJ2-7; D remains ambiguous. The CDR3 extends over 14 amino acids. The V gene's germline CDR1 is LGHNA and CDR2 YNFKEQ. The V end was cut by 4 bases, the J end by 3 bases, with 13 bases between. CDR3 sequence reads: CASSPAEARYEQYF. The DNA of the CDR3 is TGTGCCAGCAGCCCAGCCGAGGCGCGCTACGAGCAGTACTTC.

This clone came up a few times. The CDR3 DNA reads TGCAGCGTTTTGCTTTTTGGGACAGAATTTAGAAACTATGGCTACACCTTC. As protein: CSVLLFGTEFRNYGYTF. The V and J genes are TRBV29-1 and TRBJ1-2, with 7 bases that match TRBD1. The CDR3 extends over 17 amino acids. V was pared by 5 bases and J by 2 bases, with 17 bases of the junction left unmatched. Looked up from germline, CDR1 is SQVTM and CDR2 is ANQGSEA.